This T cell receptor beta chain derives from a study of blood T cell repertoires in COVID-19. Study details: The origin of the acute and convalescent COVID-19 samples was the United States, Italy and Spain. T cells, B-cell-depleted T cells, or PBMCs provided the cDNA or gDNA that served as material.

Original handling: Reference gene primer amplification gave estimated nucleated cell counts. Libraries were prepared by immunoSEQ multiplex PCR; TCRdb keeps only in-frame clonotypes and omits some of them. That table furnishes V, J and clone size, whereas the DNA furnished D and trimming. The profile shows approximately 330,000 clones, about 91% of them singletons. The Seattle site enrolled patients during active infection and followed them longitudinally. This receptor was taken from a man aged 25 to 45 with COVID-19, enrolled during active disease. What was sequenced was peripheral blood.

The CDR3 DNA sequence: TGTGCCTCTAAGAGATCTAGCACAGATACGCAGTATTTT. Its protein is CASKRSSTDTQYF. This sequence joins TRBV24-1 and TRBJ2-3; D is unclear. Germline assignment: CDR1 KGHDR and CDR2 SFDVKD. The length of the CDR3 is 13 residues. V was trimmed by 12 bases and J by 0 bases, leaving 12 bases between them.